This TCR beta chain was recovered during a study of T cell repertoires in aging, cancer and after chemotherapy. The wider study: Patients with chronic lymphocytic leukemia were sampled before and after fludarabine- or bendamustine-based chemotherapy. The whole study produced a dataset of roughly 8.8 million TCR reads. Study-level results: Compared with age-matched healthy donors, untreated hematological or solid cancer patients showed higher blood TCR clonality. The repertoire data cannot show anything about immunological memory following chemotherapy.

Peripheral blood genomic DNA, not sorted cells or RNA, was the template. The CDR3 covers 17 residues. Germline CDR1 and CDR2: SGHVS and FNYEAQ. J gave up 4 bases and V 5 bases, and 12 bases lay outside the gene matches. Concerning this clonotype: The antigen is undetermined.

A mixed TRB-A/B primer pool amplified rearranged TRB by multiplex touch-down PCR. TCRdb processed the multiplex PCR reads anew with MiXCR; each CDR3 protein has one entry. The data show 2,500 to 3,000 distinct CDR3 sequences, roughly three fifths seen once. The chain carries TRBV7-6 and TRBJ2-3; 10 bases are a match to TRBD2. Input material: blood. The source is a human donor with a blood cancer. CDR3 protein: CASSVSSGGAGADTQYF. CDR3 nucleotides: TGTGCCAGCAGCGTGTCCAGCGGGGGGGCGGGTGCAGATACGCAGTATTTT.